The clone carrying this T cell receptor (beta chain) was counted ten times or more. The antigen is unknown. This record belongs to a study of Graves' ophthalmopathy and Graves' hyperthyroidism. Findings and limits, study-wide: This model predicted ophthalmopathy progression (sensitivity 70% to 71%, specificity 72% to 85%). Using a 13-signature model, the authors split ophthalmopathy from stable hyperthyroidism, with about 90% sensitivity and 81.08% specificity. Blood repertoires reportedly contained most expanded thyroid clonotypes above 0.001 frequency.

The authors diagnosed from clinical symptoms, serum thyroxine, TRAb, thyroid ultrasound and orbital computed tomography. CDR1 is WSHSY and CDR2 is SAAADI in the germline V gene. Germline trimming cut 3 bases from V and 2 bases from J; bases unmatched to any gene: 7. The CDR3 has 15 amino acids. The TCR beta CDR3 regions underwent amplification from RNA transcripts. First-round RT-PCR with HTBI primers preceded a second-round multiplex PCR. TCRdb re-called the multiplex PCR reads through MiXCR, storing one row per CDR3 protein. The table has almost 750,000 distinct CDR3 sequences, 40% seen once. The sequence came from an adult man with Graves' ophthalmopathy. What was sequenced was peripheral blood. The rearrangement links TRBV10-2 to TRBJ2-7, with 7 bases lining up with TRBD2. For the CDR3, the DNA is TGCGCCAGCAGTGATCGGGACTACCCTACCTACGAGCAGTACTTC. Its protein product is CASSDRDYPTYEQYF.